The 13 T cell receptor beta chains listed next were all sequenced from one sample in a study of cytomegalovirus exposure and HLA in healthy donors. The PCR ran on 60 Vbeta and 13 Jbeta primers. The protocol was immunoSEQ multiplex PCR, while the TCRdb copy is restricted to in-frame clones and leaves out a portion. The sample holds 35,000 to 50,000 clones. Input material: PBMCs. These receptors came from a woman aged 25 to 39 in good health and CMV-seropositive.

V is TRBV11-2 and J is TRBJ1-6; D ambiguous. The CDR3 runs 14 residues. Between the trimmed V and J ends, which lost 1 base and 4 bases, there was a span of 5 bases. Germline V gene data show CDR1 as SGHAT and CDR2 as FQNNGV. CDR3 in amino acids: CASSLVGYNSPLHF. Here the CDR3 DNA reads TGTGCCAGCAGCTTAGTCGGGTATAATTCACCCCTCCACTTT. Drawing the rest from reference TRBV11-2 and TRBJ1-6, the complete variable domain is EAGVAQSPRYKIIEKRQSVAFWCNPISGHATLYWYQQILGQGPKLLIQFQNNGVVDDSQLPKDRFSAERLKGVDSTLKIQPAKLEDSAVYLCASSLVGYNSPLHFGNGTRLTVT.

The rearrangement uses TRBV5-1 and TRBJ1-3; TRBD1 might be the D (6 bases). This CDR3 comprises 18 residues. Germline V gives CDR1 SGHRS, CDR2 YFSETQ. The V end lost 0 bases, the J end lost 2 bases, and 18 bases lay between the germline ends. The CDR3 DNA follows: TGCGCCAGCAGCTTGGTATTTGGGCAGGGGAAAACTGGAAACACCATATATTTT. Protein product: CASSLVFGQGKTGNTIYF.

This chain uses TRBV19 with TRBJ1-5, with D maybe TRBD1 (6 bases). CDR1 LNHDA and CDR2 SQIVND come from the germline V gene (reference sequence). V was trimmed by 5 bases and J by 7 bases, leaving 15 bases between them. CDR3 size: 14 residues. The CDR3 nucleotides read TGTGCCAGTAGTTCGGGGCAGGGGAGCCAGCCCCAGCATTTT. This translates into CASSSGQGSQPQHF. Full variable domain (outside the CDR3, taken from reference TRBV19 and TRBJ1-5): DGGITQSPKYLFRKEGQNVTLSCEQNLNHDAMYWYRQDPGQGLRLIYYSQIVNDFQKGDIAEGYSVSREKKESFPLTVTSAQKNPTAFYLCASSSGQGSQPQHFGDGTRLSIL.

V is TRBV19 and J is TRBJ2-1; perhaps TRBD2 as D (5 bases). V lost 8 bases and J 6 bases, leaving 17 bases between the germline ends. The CDR3 spans 14 residues. Looked up from germline, CDR1 is LNHDA and CDR2 is SQIVND (reference sequence). The CDR3 protein is CASSIGIMGNEQFF. DNA for the CDR3: TGTGCCAGTTCTATCGGGATAATGGGCAATGAGCAGTTCTTC.

The CDR3 loop reads CSVTGTASTEAFF. In DNA, the CDR3 is TGCAGCGTAACCGGGACAGCGAGCACTGAAGCTTTCTTT. The chain employs TRBV29-1 and TRBJ1-1; 7 bases fit TRBD1. J lost 4 bases, V lost 6 bases, and 8 bases had no gene match. CDR1 SQVTM and CDR2 ANQGSEA come from the germline V gene. There are 13 residues in the CDR3.

The chain combines TRBV5-1 with TRBJ2-7; D call uncertain. Germline-derived CDR1 and CDR2 are SGHRS and YFSETQ. The CDR3 consists of 12 residues. The V and J ends lost 5 bases and 2 bases respectively, with 8 bases between them. This chain's CDR3 is CASRIPAYEQYF. In DNA form, the CDR3 reads TGCGCCAGCAGAATCCCAGCCTACGAGCAGTACTTC.

The chain uses TRBV6-6 and TRBJ1-1; D gene uncertain. The CDR3 contains 16 residues. Germline loops: CDR1 MNHNY, CDR2 SVGAGI (reference sequence). The V end lost 7 bases, the J end lost 4 bases, and 22 bases lay between the germline ends. The CDR3 region is CASILRDRVGSTEAFF. The CDR3, as DNA: TGTGCCAGCATTTTACGGGATCGGGTAGGGAGCACTGAAGCTTTCTTT.

The V and J genes are TRBV5-1 and TRBJ2-1; tentative D call: TRBD1 (6 bases). This CDR3 spans 14 amino acids. Germline lookup yields CDR1 SGHRS and CDR2 YFSETQ. Trimming pared 4 bases from V and 7 bases from J, leaving 15 bases between. Here the CDR3 reads CASSNTGSMNEQFF. The CDR3 DNA sequence: TGCGCCAGCAGCAACACAGGGTCCATGAATGAGCAGTTCTTC. The entire variable domain, with the rest obtained from reference TRBV5-1 and TRBJ2-1, is as follows: KAGVTQTPRYLIKTRGQQVTLSCSPISGHRSVSWYQQTPGQGLQFLFEYFSETQRNKGNFPGRFSGRQFSNSRSEMNVSTLELGDSALYLCASSNTGSMNEQFFGPGTRLTVL.

DNA for the CDR3: TGTGCCAGTACCTTCAGCGAATATAGCAATCAGCCCCAGCATTTT. Its translation: CASTFSEYSNQPQHF. The rearrangement links TRBV19 to TRBJ1-5; the D is unclear. CDR3 length: 15 residues. Germline CDR1 and CDR2: LNHDA and SQIVND (reference sequence). V was pared by 7 bases and J by 0 bases, with 13 bases between. Variable domain in full (rest from reference TRBV19 and TRBJ1-5): DGGITQSPKYLFRKEGQNVTLSCEQNLNHDAMYWYRQDPGQGLRLIYYSQIVNDFQKGDIAEGYSVSREKKESFPLTVTSAQKNPTAFYLCASTFSEYSNQPQHFGDGTRLSIL.

The gene calls are TRBV6-6 and TRBJ2-1, with TRBD1 identical over 7 bases. This CDR3 region has 15 residues. Germline trimming cut 4 bases from V and 5 bases from J; bases unmatched to any gene: 8. Germline lookup yields CDR1 MNHNY and CDR2 SVGAGI (reference sequence). CDR3 DNA sequence: TGTGCCAGCAGTTCCGGGACAGTCTTTAACAATGAGCAGTTCTTC. Encoded protein: CASSSGTVFNNEQFF.

V and J are TRBV2 and TRBJ2-5, with 8 bases aligning to TRBD1. The CDR3 has 17 amino acids. The germline V gene has CDR1 SNHLY and CDR2 FYNNEI. Germline trimming cut 3 bases from V and 4 bases from J; bases unmatched to any gene: 13. The CDR3 DNA sequence: TGTGCCAGCAGTGACCGAATGCGAGGACAGGGACGAGAGACCCAGTACTTC. It specifies CASSDRMRGQGRETQYF.

J is TRBJ1-5 and V is TRBV10-2, with 10 bases fitting TRBD1. This CDR3 is 14 amino acids long. With V trimmed by 6 bases and J by 5 bases, 4 bases remained unmatched. The germline gives CDR1 WSHSY, CDR2 SAAADI. The CDR3 DNA sequence: TGCGCCAGCAGGGAGGGACAGGGGCATCAGCCCCAGCATTTT. Amino acids: CASREGQGHQPQHF.

The rearrangement joins TRBV19 to TRBJ2-5; D not resolved. This CDR3 comprises 13 residues. Germline V CDR1 and CDR2: LNHDA, SQIVND (reference sequence). V lost 4 bases, J lost 1 base, and 7 bases lay in between. The CDR3 loop is CASSTGSQETQYF. The CDR3 region has the DNA TGTGCCAGTAGTACCGGTAGCCAAGAGACCCAGTACTTC.